A selection of T cell receptor beta chains follows, all from one sample in a study of blood T cell repertoires in COVID-19. The method was immunoSEQ multiplex PCR; TCRdb's version includes in-frame clones alone and lacks a portion of them. In the table there are about 140,000 clones, 75% to 90% of which are singletons. Material for sequencing was peripheral blood. The receptors here all came from a human donor in a cohort sampled during active COVID-19. The CDR3 runs from the conserved cysteine through the conserved F or W. The D gene is left open where the match is weak. The size field is filled for only some rows; it gives once, few, many or a size class.

CASSLVNGETQYF	TGTGCCAGCAGCTTAGTTAACGGGGAGACCCAGTACTTC	NA	TRBV7-2	TRBJ2-5	NA
CASSLQGRSGYTF	TGTGCCAGCAGTTTGCAGGGGCGGAGTGGCTACACCTTC	NA	TRBV28	TRBJ1-2	NA
CASSSDRRQPQHF	TGTGCCAGCAGTTCGGACAGACGGCAGCCCCAGCATTTT	NA	TRBV6-2/TRBV6-3	TRBJ1-5	NA
CASSPDSREKLFF	TGTGCCAGCAGCCCGGACAGTAGGGAAAAACTGTTTTTT	NA	TRBV3-1/TRBV3-2	TRBJ1-4	NA
CASSYSRSPETQYF	TGTGCCAGCAGTTACTCGAGAAGTCCAGAGACCCAGTACTTC	NA	TRBV6-2/TRBV6-3	TRBJ2-5	NA
CASSSRIYNEQFF	TGCGCCAGCAGCTCGAGGATTTACAATGAGCAGTTCTTC	NA	TRBV5-1	TRBJ2-1	NA
CASSLSGASGRNEQFF	TGTGCCAGCAGCCTCAGCGGGGCTTCCGGTCGCAATGAGCAGTTCTTC	NA	TRBV3-1/TRBV3-2	TRBJ2-1	TRBD2
CASSVRQGSSGNTIYF	TGTGCCAGTAGTGTGAGACAGGGGAGCTCTGGAAACACCATATATTTT	NA	TRBV19	TRBJ1-3	TRBD1
CASSLNGQQGRNSPLHF	TGTGCCAGCAGTTTAAATGGGCAACAGGGGCGAAATTCACCCCTCCACTTT	NA	TRBV27	TRBJ1-6	TRBD1
CASSKGTGQGDEQFF	TGTGCCAGTAGTAAAGGGACGGGACAGGGGGATGAGCAGTTCTTC	NA	TRBV19	TRBJ2-1	TRBD1
CASSYEGRNTEAFF	TGTGCCAGCAGTTACGAGGGTAGGAACACTGAAGCTTTCTTT	once	TRBV6-6	TRBJ1-1	NA
CASSPGMNTEAFF	TGCGCCAGCAGCCCAGGGATGAACACTGAAGCTTTCTTT	NA	TRBV5-1	TRBJ1-1	NA
CASSSGARGGEYEQYF	TGTGCCAGCAGCTCAGGGGCCCGGGGGGGGGAATACGAGCAGTACTTC	NA	TRBV7-2	TRBJ2-7	TRBD2
CASSPSTGDETQYF	TGTGCCAGCTCACCTTCGACAGGGGATGAGACCCAGTACTTC	NA	TRBV18	TRBJ2-5	TRBD1
CAWRQTGEASPLHF	TGTGCCTGGAGGCAGACAGGCGAAGCCTCCCCCCTCCACTTT	NA	TRBV30	TRBJ1-6	NA
CASSEPTGGYTEAFF	TGTGCCAGCAGTGAACCGACAGGGGGCTATACTGAAGCTTTCTTT	NA	TRBV25-1	TRBJ1-1	TRBD1
CASSPPPGASNQPQHF	TGTGCCAGCAGTCCCCCCCCAGGGGCTAGCAATCAGCCCCAGCATTTT	NA	TRBV27	TRBJ1-5	NA
CASRVLGRGEQYF	TGTGCCAGCAGGGTATTGGGTCGGGGCGAGCAGTACTTC	NA	TRBV12-3/TRBV12-4	TRBJ2-7	NA
CASSPRGGYSPLHF	TGTGCCAGCAGCCCGAGGGGGGGGTATTCACCCCTCCACTTT	once	TRBV11-3	TRBJ1-6	NA
CASRAGTGNSPLHF	TGTGCCAGCAGAGCCGGGACAGGAAATTCACCCCTCCACTTT	NA	TRBV9	TRBJ1-6	TRBD1
CASSPFPRGSGGAHTQYF	TGCGCCAGCAGCCCTTTCCCCCGGGGTAGCGGGGGGGCACATACGCAGTATTTT	NA	TRBV4-1	TRBJ2-3	TRBD2
CASSSGTGLTAGELFF	TGTGCCAGCAGCTCGGGGACAGGGTTGACTGCCGGGGAGCTGTTTTTT	few	TRBV11-2	TRBJ2-2	TRBD1
CASSVAGSGGAWEQFF	TGTGCCAGCAGCGTAGCAGGTAGCGGGGGGGCCTGGGAGCAGTTCTTC	NA	TRBV9	TRBJ2-1	TRBD2
CASSLGRDRGNYGYTF	TGTGCCAGCAGCTTGGGCCGGGACAGGGGGAACTATGGCTACACCTTC	NA	TRBV5-4	TRBJ1-2	TRBD1
CASSSSGTAFSGANVLTF	TGTGCCAGCAGTTCATCCGGGACAGCTTTCTCTGGGGCCAACGTCCTGACTTTC	NA	TRBV7-3	TRBJ2-6	TRBD1
CASSLGSGAGNEQFF	TGTGCCAGCAGCTTGGGGTCAGGGGCTGGCAATGAGCAGTTCTTC	NA	TRBV7-3	TRBJ2-1	NA
CASSSRTKGEQYF	TGTGCCAGCAGCTCCCGGACTAAAGGGGAGCAGTACTTC	NA	TRBV7-2	TRBJ2-7	NA
CASSLPTGVDTEAFF	TGTGCCAGCAGTTTACCCACAGGGGTGGATACTGAAGCTTTCTTT	NA	TRBV28	TRBJ1-1	TRBD1
CASGFSNSVTGETQYF	TGTGCTAGTGGTTTTAGTAATTCGGTCACAGGAGAGACCCAGTACTTC	NA	TRBV12-5	TRBJ2-5	NA
CASSQHTGIGVEAFF	TGTGCCAGCAGCCAACATACAGGGATAGGGGTTGAAGCTTTCTTT	NA	TRBV14	TRBJ1-1	NA
CASSPRTGRTEAFF	TGTGCCAGCAGTCCCCGGACAGGCCGAACTGAAGCTTTCTTT	NA	TRBV28	TRBJ1-1	TRBD1
CASSPNGLAGDQQYF	TGTGCCAGTAGTCCAAACGGACTAGCGGGGGATCAGCAGTACTTC	NA	TRBV19	TRBJ2-7	TRBD2
CASSQGQAAFF	TGCGCCAGCAGCCAAGGGCAGGCAGCTTTCTTT	NA	TRBV4-1	TRBJ1-1	NA
CASSRENTRNGYTF	TGTGCCAGCAGTCGGGAGAATACACGGAATGGCTACACCTTC	once	TRBV2	TRBJ1-2	NA
CASSQLLAGNSNEQFF	TGTGCCAGCAGCCAGTTACTAGCGGGGAACTCCAATGAGCAGTTCTTC	NA	TRBV4-2	TRBJ2-1	TRBD2
CASSVQGDGYEQYF	TGTGCCAGCAGTGTACAGGGGGACGGCTACGAGCAGTACTTC	NA	TRBV2	TRBJ2-7	TRBD1
CASSSYRQGSYEQYF	TGTGCCAGCAGCTCCTACCGACAGGGATCCTACGAGCAGTACTTC	NA	TRBV7-9	TRBJ2-7	TRBD1
CASSKTGGLEKLFF	TGTGCCAGTTCCAAGACAGGGGGCCTTGAAAAACTGTTTTTT	NA	TRBV19	TRBJ1-4	TRBD1
CASSSAGTGYLTGELFF	TGTGCCAGCAGCTCGGCCGGGACAGGATACTTAACCGGGGAGCTGTTTTTT	few	TRBV7-2	TRBJ2-2	TRBD1
CASSRDRKVNYGYTF	TGTGCCAGCAGCCGGGACAGAAAAGTTAACTATGGCTACACCTTC	NA	TRBV6-5	TRBJ1-2	TRBD1
CASSPDRYEQYF	TGTGCCAGCAGCCCGGACAGGTACGAGCAGTACTTC	NA	TRBV11-3	TRBJ2-7	TRBD1
CASSMGQGGNQPQHF	TGTGCCAGTAGTATGGGCCAGGGGGGCAATCAGCCCCAGCATTTT	NA	TRBV19	TRBJ1-5	TRBD1